These 15 T cell receptor beta chains were sequenced from one sample in a study (dated by TCRdb to about 2015). Libraries were constructed by 5' RACE. Instrument on record: Illumina MiSeq. TCRdb cleaned the public reads at Q25 with fastp, built clones with MiXCR and kept in-frame beta chains. All rows with the same CDR3 protein become a single entry with the most common DNA and genes. A total of roughly 40,000 distinct CDR3 sequences appear in this sample, 15% to 20% of them only once. The top ten clones comprise 2.8% of the sample. The specimen was naive CD4+ T cells sorted from a lymph node. The cell subset or site label, as the study defines it: naive CD4+ T cells, CD4+CD45RA+CD25-. The source is a female donor with breast cancer.

J is TRBJ1-1 and V is TRBV5-1; D call uncertain. The CDR3 runs to 15 residues. CDR1 and CDR2 from the germline V gene are SGHRS and YFSETQ. Trimming left V 6 bases short and J 4 bases short, with 19 bases between. The DNA for the CDR3 is TGCGCCAGCACCTTCCTACCGGGCCGGGGCACTGAAGCTTTCTTT. Protein sequence: CASTFLPGRGTEAFF. Complete variable domain (other parts from reference TRBV5-1 and TRBJ1-1): KAGVTQTPRYLIKTRGQQVTLSCSPISGHRSVSWYQQTPGQGLQFLFEYFSETQRNKGNFPGRFSGRQFSNSRSEMNVSTLELGDSALYLCASTFLPGRGTEAFFGQGTRLTVV.

This clonotype occurred a few times. V and J are TRBV5-1 and TRBJ2-2; no firm D call. The CDR3 runs to 14 residues. Germline loops: CDR1 SGHRS, CDR2 YFSETQ. Trimming stripped 2 bases from V and 4 bases from J, with 9 bases between. The CDR3, as DNA: TGCGCCAGCAGCTTAGACCGGACCACCGGGGAGCTGTTTTTT. It specifies CASSLDRTTGELFF.

The chain couples TRBV4-3 to TRBJ2-5, with TRBD2 identical over 10 bases. The CDR3 contains 21 residues. The V gene's germline CDR1 is LGHNA and CDR2 YSLEER. J gave up 1 base and V 0 bases, and 17 bases lay outside the gene matches. CDR3 sequence reads: CASSQDLPSGSSGRRQETQYF. The CDR3 region has the DNA TGCGCCAGCAGCCAAGACCTCCCTAGCGGGAGCTCCGGGCGTCGCCAAGAGACCCAGTACTTC.

This clonotype appeared a few times. This sequence joins TRBV18 and TRBJ2-3, with 8 bases that match TRBD2. The CDR3 is 14 residues long. The trim removed 3 bases at V and 2 bases at J, leaving 1 base unmatched. Per germline, CDR1 KGHSH and CDR2 LQKENI. Written as DNA, the CDR3 is TGTGCCAGCTCACCGGGACTAGACACAGATACGCAGTATTTT. It is translated as CASSPGLDTDTQYF.

This clonotype was seen a few times. The rearrangement links TRBV6-4 to TRBJ2-5, with a weak D call TRBD2 (5 bases). This CDR3 spans 20 amino acids. CDR1 and CDR2 (germline): MRHNA, SNTAGT. The germline V and J ends were trimmed by 2 bases and 7 bases, with 32 bases remaining between them. CDR3 in DNA: TGTGCCAGCAGTGACGGCGGGCGGCCGCGCTATGGTCCAGTTAGTTCGACCCAGTACTTC. Translating gives CASSDGGRPRYGPVSSTQYF.

There are a few counts of this clonotype. The gene calls are TRBV7-2 and TRBJ1-5; D uncertain. The length of the CDR3 is 15 residues. V was pared by 3 bases and J by 6 bases, with 15 bases between. Per the germline V gene, CDR1 is SGHTA and CDR2 is FQGNSA. The CDR3 here is CASSFSARGSQPQHF. The DNA of the CDR3 is TGTGCCAGCAGCTTCTCGGCGAGAGGCAGTCAGCCCCAGCATTTT.

The rearrangement joins TRBV7-2 to TRBJ2-4; TRBD2 agrees at 9 bases. J gave up 11 bases and V 0 bases, and 17 bases lay outside the gene matches. CDR1 is SGHTA, CDR2 FQGNSA, per germline. CDR3 size: 18 residues. The DNA of the CDR3 is TGTGCCAGCAGCTTAGCGGGCGGGGGGGGCTCGGCCTCAGCGGTTCAGTACTTC. This codes for CASSLAGGGGSASAVQYF.

In its sample, this clonotype was seen a few times. The chain is built from TRBV10-3 and TRBJ2-1; 8 nucleotides align to TRBD1. V shed 6 bases, J shed 7 bases, and the junction held 8 bases outside the gene matches. The CDR3 totals 14 residues. Germline V lookup: CDR1 ENHRY, CDR2 SYGVKD. The CDR3 loop reads CAIRQDRGSNEQFF. Here the CDR3 DNA reads TGTGCCATCAGGCAAGACAGGGGTTCGAATGAGCAGTTCTTC.

The rearrangement links TRBV5-1 to TRBJ2-1; 8 bases map to TRBD2. This CDR3 is built from 13 residues. Germline CDR1 and CDR2: SGHRS and YFSETQ. Trimming took 5 bases from V and 7 from J; bases not matched to a gene: 5. The CDR3 reads CASRAGVGNEQFF. In DNA, the CDR3 is TGCGCCAGCAGAGCGGGGGTGGGTAATGAGCAGTTCTTC. The full variable domain, with the rest looked up from reference TRBV5-1 and TRBJ2-1, is KAGVTQTPRYLIKTRGQQVTLSCSPISGHRSVSWYQQTPGQGLQFLFEYFSETQRNKGNFPGRFSGRQFSNSRSEMNVSTLELGDSALYLCASRAGVGNEQFFGPGTRLTVL.

Only a few counts were recorded for this clonotype. V is TRBV7-8 and J is TRBJ2-5; D gene unclear. Deletions cut 1 base from V and 5 bases from J, with 14 bases between. Looked up from germline, CDR1 is SGHVS and CDR2 is FQNEAQ. There are 15 residues in the CDR3. CDR3 region: CASSLGVTPWETQYF. The CDR3 DNA follows: TGTGCCAGCAGCTTAGGCGTGACGCCGTGGGAGACCCAGTACTTC. The full variable domain, its missing parts supplied by reference TRBV7-8 and TRBJ2-5, is GAGVSQSPRYKVAKRGQDVALRCDPISGHVSLFWYQQALGQGPEFLTYFQNEAQLDKSGLPSDRFFAERPEGSVSTLKIQRTQQEDSAVYLCASSLGVTPWETQYFGPGTRLLVL.

With respect to this clonotype: Its ends do not fully match the called genes, so a read error is possible. The chain uses TRBV6-6 and TRBJ1-5, with D possibly being TRBD1 (6 bases). Germline CDR1 reads MNHNY; CDR2 reads SVGAGI (reference sequence). The CDR3 covers 13 residues. Here the CDR3 reads CASRRQENQPRHF. In nucleotides, the CDR3 is TGTGCCAGCAGGCGACAGGAAAATCAGCCCCGGCATTTT.

This clonotype has just a few counts. The chain carries TRBV7-6 and TRBJ2-3, with 12 bases aligning to TRBD2. The germline gives CDR1 SGHVS, CDR2 FNYEAQ. Losses at the gene ends were 5 bases for V and 3 bases for J; bases not matched to a gene: 6. The length of the CDR3 is 16 residues. In nucleotides, the CDR3 is TGTGCCAGCAGCCCCCGACTAGCGGGAGAGACAGATACGCAGTATTTT. It yields the protein CASSPRLAGETDTQYF. The complete variable domain, with remaining parts taken from reference TRBV7-6 and TRBJ2-3, reads GAGVSQSPRYKVTKRGQDVALRCDPISGHVSLYWYRQALGQGPEFLTYFNYEAQQDKSGLPNDRFSAERPEGSISTLTIQRTEQRDSAMYRCASSPRLAGETDTQYFGPGTRLTVL.

At least ten counts were recorded for this clonotype. The CDR3 sequence is CASSPDRRYEQYF. The CDR3 DNA follows: TGTGCCAGCAGTCCCGACAGGCGCTACGAGCAGTACTTC. This chain uses TRBV6-5 with TRBJ2-7; possibly TRBD1 for D (6 bases). The V and J ends lost 5 bases and 3 bases respectively, with 11 bases between them. Germline V gene data show CDR1 as MNHEY and CDR2 as SVGAGI. This CDR3 spans 13 amino acids.

The chain links TRBV28 to TRBJ2-7; D not certain. The V gene lost 8 bases and the J gene lost 5 bases, with 19 bases spanning the gap. Germline V gene lookup returns CDR1 MDHEN and CDR2 SYDVKM. This CDR3 has 14 residues. The CDR3 protein is CASPGPEGPNEQYF. The CDR3 nucleotides are TGTGCCAGCCCCGGACCAGAAGGACCGAACGAGCAGTACTTC. Drawing the rest from reference TRBV28 and TRBJ2-7, the complete variable domain is DVKVTQSSRYLVKRTGEKVFLECVQDMDHENMFWYRQDPGLGLRLIYFSYDVKMKEKGDIPEGYSVSREKKERFSLILESASTNQTSMYLCASPGPEGPNEQYFGPGTRLTVT.

Many counts were recorded for this clonotype. The chain links TRBV5-1 to TRBJ1-2; D is unresolved. This CDR3 has 14 amino acids. Germline values: CDR1 SGHRS, CDR2 YFSETQ. The germline V and J ends were trimmed by 0 bases and 2 bases, with 8 bases remaining between them. CDR3 amino acids: CASSLVGSNYGYTF. In nucleotides, the CDR3 is TGCGCCAGCAGCTTGGTCGGGAGCAACTATGGCTACACCTTC.